The source of this T cell receptor beta chain is a study of T cell clonality in common variable immunodeficiency. CDR1 is SGHRS and CDR2 is YFSETQ in the germline V gene. The CDR3 contains 16 residues. Trimming removed 3 bases from V and 5 bases from J, with 17 bases in between. This clone was seen at least ten times. Coverage ceases 3 residues before the CDR3 finishes, and the germline J gene fills in the end. The assay was immunoSEQ multiplex PCR, and TCRdb's table has in-frame clones only and misses some. The record shows tens of thousands of clones for this sample, with no singletons present. The sequencing sample was made of peripheral blood mononuclear cells. V and J are TRBV5-1 and TRBJ2-2; tentative D call: TRBD2 (5 bases). The sequence came from a person aged 18 to 70 in good health. This chain's CDR3 is CASSYRASGTTGELFF. CDR3 bases read: TGCGCCAGCAGCTATAGGGCAAGCGGAACTACCGGGGAG.